This passage covers 13 T cell receptor beta chains from one sample sequenced in a study of cytomegalovirus exposure and HLA in healthy donors. 60 Vbeta and 13 Jbeta primers were used in PCR. The repertoire was sequenced with immunoSEQ multiplex PCR; TCRdb's copy has only in-frame clones and lacks some. The sample includes about 110,000 clones, approximately 82% seen only once; the top ten take roughly an eighth. Sequenced input: PBMCs. All receptors derive from a man aged 25-40 years in good health and CMV-seropositive.

In its sample, this clone was seen once. The rearrangement uses TRBV27 and TRBJ2-1; D is possibly TRBD1 (6 bases). In germline, CDR1 is MNHEY, CDR2 SMNVEV (reference sequence). Trimming shortened V by 5 bases and J by 4 bases, and 9 bases separated the two germline ends. This CDR3 has 13 residues. CDR3 protein: CASSRTVYNEQFF. DNA of the CDR3: TGTGCCAGCAGTCGGACAGTTTACAATGAGCAGTTCTTC.

V gene TRBV30 combines with J gene TRBJ2-7; possible D gene TRBD1, 6 bases. V was shortened by 5 bases and J by 4 bases, with 15 bases between the two germline ends. The germline V gene encodes CDR1 GTSNPN and CDR2 SVGIG (reference sequence). The CDR3 contains 13 residues. The CDR3, as DNA: TGTGCCTGGGCGGACAGATTACTTTACGAGCAGTACTTC. It codes for CAWADRLLYEQYF.

The gene calls are TRBV15 and TRBJ1-2; D not resolved. CDR3 size: 13 residues. CDR1 is LNHNV, CDR2 YYDKDF, per germline (reference sequence). V lost 5 bases, J lost 7 bases, and 14 bases lay in between. CDR3 sequence reads: CATSARREAGYTF. Written as DNA, the CDR3 is TGTGCCACCAGCGCCCGACGGGAGGCTGGCTACACCTTC. The whole variable domain, remainder taken from reference TRBV15 and TRBJ1-2, is DAMVIQNPRYQVTQFGKPVTLSCSQTLNHNVMYWYQQKSSQAPKLLFHYYDKDFNNEADTPDNFQSRRPNTSFCFLDIRSPGLGDTAMYLCATSARREAGYTFGSGTRLTVV.

V and J are TRBV11-2 and TRBJ2-7; TRBD1 agrees at 7 bases. V was clipped by 5 bases and J by 4 bases; unmatched bases: 20. This CDR3 comprises 18 residues. CDR1 is SGHAT, CDR2 FQNNGV, per germline. The CDR3 reads CASSLRDRDITGPYEQYF. The CDR3 coding sequence is TGTGCCAGCAGCCTCCGGGACAGAGATATTACGGGACCTTACGAGCAGTACTTC.

V is TRBV6-5 and J is TRBJ1-1, with D perhaps TRBD1 (5 bases). Trimming took 2 bases from V and 3 from J, leaving 16 bases between them. Germline CDR1 reads MNHEY; CDR2 reads SVGAGI. This CDR3 has 16 amino acids. CDR3 region: CASSYGSGRRDTEAFF. CDR3 in DNA: TGTGCCAGCAGTTACGGCTCAGGGCGCCGGGACACTGAAGCTTTCTTT.

Only a few counts were recorded for this clone. The chain carries TRBV18 and TRBJ2-7; TRBD2 is a possible D gene (7 bases). The CDR3 spans 16 residues. CDR1 and CDR2 (germline): KGHSH, LQKENI. Trimming shortened V by 3 bases and J by 4 bases, and 19 bases separated the two germline ends. The CDR3 spells CASSPKGEGHLYEQYF. DNA of the CDR3: TGTGCCAGCTCACCTAAGGGGGAGGGCCATCTATACGAGCAGTACTTC.

The genes are TRBV5-1 and TRBJ2-3, with a possible D match to TRBD2 (5 bases). Trimming pared 0 bases from V and 0 bases from J, leaving 5 bases between. Germline lookup yields CDR1 SGHRS and CDR2 YFSETQ. The CDR3 has 14 residues. The CDR3 sequence: CASSLERSTDTQYF. The CDR3 DNA sequence: TGCGCCAGCAGCTTGGAGCGGAGCACAGATACGCAGTATTTT.

The sample holds a few counts of this clone. This chain connects TRBV5-4 to TRBJ2-5, with 8 bases that match TRBD1. Per germline, CDR1 SGHNT and CDR2 YYREEE (reference sequence). The CDR3 covers 16 residues. V was pared by 3 bases and J by 2 bases, with 9 bases of the junction left unmatched. The CDR3 coding sequence is TGTGCCAGCAGCTCAGGGGGCGCGGGTCGTCAAGAGACCCAGTACTTC. It yields the protein CASSSGGAGRQETQYF.

The chain is built from TRBV27 and TRBJ2-1; 8 nucleotides match TRBD2. J was trimmed by 6 bases and V by 7 bases; bases with no gene match: 5. This CDR3 region has 13 residues. Germline values: CDR1 MNHEY, CDR2 SMNVEV (reference sequence). CDR3: CASTRSGGNEQFF. The CDR3 DNA follows: TGTGCCAGCACCCGAAGCGGGGGCAATGAGCAGTTCTTC.

This rearrangement joins TRBV28 to TRBJ1-2; 9 nucleotides align to TRBD1. Germline CDR1 reads MDHEN; CDR2 reads SYDVKM. CDR3 length equals 15 residues. The ends lost 5 bases at V and 5 bases at J; junction bases unmatched: 9. The CDR3 region has the DNA TGTGCCAGCAGTCCTACAGGGGGCGACCCATATGGCTACACCTTC. This translates into CASSPTGGDPYGYTF.

This chain connects TRBV6-5 to TRBJ1-2; possibly TRBD1 for D (5 bases). Trimming removed 0 bases at V and 4 bases at J, with 9 bases between. The V gene's germline CDR1 is MNHEY and CDR2 SVGAGI. The CDR3 contains 14 residues. The CDR3 DNA reads as TGTGCCAGCAGTTACTCCGGGGGGGGCTATGGCTACACCTTC. Its protein is CASSYSGGGYGYTF.

This chain uses TRBV4-2 with TRBJ2-3; D remains ambiguous. The germline V and J ends were trimmed by 2 bases and 5 bases, with 17 bases remaining between them. CDR3 length: 16 amino acids. Per germline, CDR1 LGHNA and CDR2 YNFKEQ. DNA for the CDR3: TGTGCCAGCAGCCAACGATCGGGTCTTTCGGGAGATACGCAGTATTTT. The encoded protein is CASSQRSGLSGDTQYF.

This chain joins TRBV28 and TRBJ1-1, with D unresolved. The V end lost 7 bases, the J end lost 9 bases, and 15 bases lay between the germline ends. Germline V gene lookup returns CDR1 MDHEN and CDR2 SYDVKM. The CDR3 sequence is 12 residues long. The CDR3 DNA is TGTGCCAGCACTATCGACACGGATAAAGCTTTCTTT. Residues: CASTIDTDKAFF. Full variable domain (missing parts from reference TRBV28 and TRBJ1-1): DVKVTQSSRYLVKRTGEKVFLECVQDMDHENMFWYRQDPGLGLRLIYFSYDVKMKEKGDIPEGYSVSREKKERFSLILESASTNQTSMYLCASTIDTDKAFFGQGTRLTVV.